A few counts support the clone carrying this TCR beta chain. The antigen remains undetermined. TCRdb re-derived calls from the 5' RACE reads in MiXCR, one entry per CDR3 protein. Among roughly 230,000 distinct CDR3 sequences, under 20% were seen once, and the ten largest hold around 30%. This entry belongs to a study of CD8 T cells in ankylosing spondylitis. The CDR3 runs 15 residues. Germline loops: CDR1 SQVTM, CDR2 ANQGSEA. V lost 4 bases and J lost 2, with 18 bases in between. Overall study findings and caveats: Roughly eight highly homologous variants formed a TCR beta motif that appeared characteristic of ankylosing spondylitis blood. Disease-linked clones were reportedly significantly enriched in matched ankylosing spondylitis synovial fluid.

The sequenced material came from blood, either unsorted or a sorted T cell fraction (not recorded which). This sequence was found in a male donor with ankylosing spondylitis or in good health (not recorded which). This chain joins TRBV29-1 and TRBJ2-7, with D unresolved. The CDR3 DNA follows: TGCAGCGTTGTTAGCTCCTTTGGTTTGACCTACGAGCAGTACTTC. Its protein is CSVVSSFGLTYEQYF.